These 15 T cell receptor beta chains came from one sample sequenced in a study of T cell responses to AZD1222 COVID-19 vaccine (dated by TCRdb to 2020 to 2022). The library was built by means of the immunoSEQ multiplex PCR assay. The clones in this table, taken by TCRdb from immuneACCESS, are in-frame only. Not every clone is retained; where verified, under half of the shortfall comes from an unresolved V gene, and the cause of the rest is unknown. The sample data list 100,000 to 150,000 clones, and less than 90% of these were observed just once. Roughly a tenth of the sample is in the top ten clones. The time point label corresponds to: baseline before first vaccination. The sequencing here drew on peripheral blood, taken on day 0 of AZD1222 vaccination. The receptors originated from an adult in good health.

The chain uses TRBV28 and TRBJ2-3, with unresolved D. CDR3 length equals 14 residues. Trimming took off 8 bases at V and 3 bases at J, with 15 bases between the two ends. Germline V lookup: CDR1 MDHEN, CDR2 SYDVKM. CDR3 loop: CASSKTAGTDTQYF. Written as DNA, the CDR3 is TGTGCCAGCTCTAAGACCGCAGGTACAGATACGCAGTATTTT. Together with reference TRBV28 and TRBJ2-3, the CDR3 gives the full variable domain: DVKVTQSSRYLVKRTGEKVFLECVQDMDHENMFWYRQDPGLGLRLIYFSYDVKMKEKGDIPEGYSVSREKKERFSLILESASTNQTSMYLCASSKTAGTDTQYFGPGTRLTVL.

The chain joins TRBV24-1 to TRBJ2-5; 7 bases align to TRBD1. Trimming cost V 4 bases and J 5 bases; bases outside gene matches: 12. The CDR3 covers 16 residues. Germline loops: CDR1 KGHDR, CDR2 SFDVKD. CDR3 DNA: TGTGCCACCAGTGACCCAACGGGACAGATTATGGAGACCCAGTACTTC. Its translation is CATSDPTGQIMETQYF.

The V gene is TRBV7-9, the J gene TRBJ1-2, with no clear D. Trimming left V 5 bases short and J 5 bases short, with 24 bases between. The CDR3 runs 17 residues. CDR1 is SEHNR and CDR2 is FQNEAQ in the germline V gene (reference sequence). CDR3: CASSQTRGNRPSYGYTF. The CDR3 nucleotides read TGTGCCAGCAGCCAGACCCGGGGAAACAGACCTTCGTATGGCTACACCTTC.

The V gene is TRBV7-9, the J gene TRBJ1-5; D is perhaps TRBD1 (6 bases). Germline lookup yields CDR1 SEHNR and CDR2 FQNEAQ (reference sequence). This CDR3 region has 14 residues. V gave up 5 bases and J gave up 4 bases, with 12 bases separating them. In DNA form, the CDR3 reads TGTGCCAGCAGCGGCCCAGGGGTAAATCAGCCCCAGCATTTT. Its protein is CASSGPGVNQPQHF.

The V gene is TRBV12-2, the J gene TRBJ1-1. TRBV12-2 is noted as a pseudogene. There are 16 residues in the CDR3. In DNA form, the CDR3 reads TGTGCAAGTCGCTTAGCGGAGGGATCGGGGAACACTGAAGCTTTCTTT. This encodes CASRLAEGSGNTEAFF.

This clone was detected only once. The V gene is TRBV5-5, the J gene TRBJ2-2; 11 bases agree with TRBD2. J lost 3 bases, V lost 4 bases, and 5 bases had no gene match. The CDR3 is 16 residues long. Germline CDR1 reads SGHKS; CDR2 reads YYEKEE (reference sequence). CDR3 DNA sequence: TGTGCCAGCAGCCTTAGCGGGGGGGCCGACACCGGGGAGCTGTTTTTT. Protein: CASSLSGGADTGELFF. The variable domain in full, completed from reference TRBV5-5 and TRBJ2-2, reads DAGVTQSPTHLIKTRGQQVTLRCSPISGHKSVSWYQQVLGQGPQFIFQYYEKEERGRGNFPDRFSARQFPNYSSELNVNALLLGDSALYLCASSLSGGADTGELFFGEGSRLTVL.

The chain has TRBV7-9 and TRBJ1-1; TRBD1 matches at 10 bases. CDR3 size: 15 residues. Germline V gene data show CDR1 as SEHNR and CDR2 as FQNEAQ (reference sequence). V dropped 5 bases and J dropped 6; count of bases not matched to a gene: 9. In DNA form, the CDR3 reads TGTGCCAGCAGCGGCCAGGGACAGGGGTACGCTGAAGCTTTCTTT. It translates to CASSGQGQGYAEAFF. The variable domain in full, with the rest retrieved from reference TRBV7-9 and TRBJ1-1, is DTGVSQNPRHKITKRGQNVTFRCDPISEHNRLYWYRQTLGQGPEFLTYFQNEAQLEKSRLLSDRFSAERPKGSFSTLEIQRTEQGDSAMYLCASSGQGQGYAEAFFGQGTRLTVV.

This chain joins TRBV3-1 (or the pseudogene TRBV3-2) and TRBJ1-4; D perhaps matches TRBD1 (5 bases). Between the trimmed V and J ends, which lost 4 bases and 4 bases, there was a span of 10 bases. Germline V gene sequence: CDR1 LGHDT, CDR2 YNNKEL (reference sequence). The CDR3 runs to 14 residues. CDR3 nucleotides: TGTGCCAGCAGCCGCCGACAGCATAATGAAAAACTGTTTTTT. It yields the protein CASSRRQHNEKLFF.

The chain uses TRBV7-2 and TRBJ1-5; a possible D gene is TRBD1 (5 bases). Germline lookup yields CDR1 SGHTA and CDR2 FQGNSA. The CDR3 length is 13 residues. V was clipped by 2 bases and J by 9 bases, with 11 bases between them. In DNA, the CDR3 is TGTGCCAGCAGCTTATCCGGGGGGTGGCCCCAGCATTTT. It yields the protein CASSLSGGWPQHF.

This rearrangement joins TRBV7-2 to TRBJ2-1, with TRBD2 matching 7 bases. J was trimmed by 1 base and V by 5 bases; bases with no gene match: 8. CDR3 length: 16 amino acids. Per the germline V gene, CDR1 is SGHTA and CDR2 is FQGNSA. In nucleotides, the CDR3 is TGTGCCAGCAGCAAGACTAGCCCCCGTTCCTACAATGAGCAGTTCTTC. It is translated as CASSKTSPRSYNEQFF.

Of note for this clone: This CDR3 is also generated by other DNA sequences in the sample. The chain couples TRBV7-3 to TRBJ2-1; 10 nucleotides line up with TRBD2. This CDR3 comprises 15 residues. Germline V CDR1 and CDR2: SGHTA, FQGTGA. The trim removed 2 bases at V and 2 bases at J, leaving 0 bases unmatched. The CDR3 sequence is CASSLGTSAYNEQFF. In DNA, the CDR3 is TGTGCCAGCAGCTTAGGGACTAGCGCCTACAATGAGCAGTTCTTC.

V gene TRBV5-6 combines with J gene TRBJ1-6; 10 nucleotides line up with TRBD1. Germline V CDR1 and CDR2: SGHDT, YYEEEE. V shed 3 bases, J shed 9 bases, and the junction held 6 bases outside the gene matches. There are 15 residues in the CDR3. The CDR3 DNA reads as TGTGCCAGCAGCTCCGGGACAGGGGCAAGTTCACCCCTCCACTTT. Translating gives CASSSGTGASSPLHF. Drawing the rest from reference TRBV5-6 and TRBJ1-6, the complete variable domain is DAGVTQSPTHLIKTRGQQVTLRCSPKSGHDTVSWYQQALGQGPQFIFQYYEEEERQRGNFPDRFSGHQFPNYSSELNVNALLLGDSALYLCASSSGTGASSPLHFGNGTRLTVT.

The chain employs TRBV5-8 and TRBJ2-1; possibly TRBD1 for D (6 bases). V was cut by 3 bases and J by 5 bases, with 15 bases left in between. Germline CDR1 SGHTS, CDR2 YDEGEE. The CDR3 has 15 amino acids. CDR3 coding DNA: TGTGCCAGCAGCTCAGGGGTTAGTCCCGACAATGAGCAGTTCTTC. Its protein is CASSSGVSPDNEQFF.

The chain employs TRBV5-6 and TRBJ2-7, with D hard to call. This CDR3 has 12 amino acids. The V gene lost 4 bases and the J gene lost 5 bases, with 10 bases spanning the gap. The germline CDR1 and CDR2 sequences are SGHDT and YYEEEE. The CDR3: CASSPFGHEQYF. In DNA form, the CDR3 reads TGTGCCAGCAGCCCCTTCGGCCACGAGCAGTACTTC.

This chain links TRBV30 with TRBJ2-3; D uncertain. The germline CDR1 and CDR2 sequences are GTSNPN and SVGIG (reference sequence). The CDR3 has 14 residues. Trimming took off 4 bases at V and 0 bases at J, with 11 bases between the two ends. In nucleotides, the CDR3 is TGTGCCTGGACTCGAGGAAGAAGCACAGATACGCAGTATTTT. Amino acids: CAWTRGRSTDTQYF.